The sequence of this T cell receptor (beta chain) was determined in a study of regulatory T cells in long-lasting Graves disease. Time point defined: newly diagnosed GD, antithyroid drugs for less than 3 months. With RNA extracted from PBMCs as input, the TCR library was made. Combining iRepertoire HTBI primers with Arm-PCR of CDR3 regions, the authors built TCR beta libraries. Via MiXCR, TCRdb re-called the multiplex PCR reads, giving one row per CDR3 protein. The sample contains 350,000 to 550,000 distinct CDR3 sequences, approximately 14% of which appear only once. This clonotype showed up many times. CDR3 length: 16 residues. V lost 6 bases to trimming and J lost 1 base; unmatched junction nucleotides: 2. Germline V CDR1 and CDR2: MDHEN, SYDVKM. The same data also contributed to another study, on T cells in Graves' hyperthyroidism and ophthalmopathy.

The sample here was peripheral blood mononuclear cells (PBMCs), taken at new diagnosis, from a patient treated with antithyroid drugs. V usage is TRBV28 and J usage is TRBJ2-3; 15 bases align to TRBD2. The sequence came from a woman between 50 and 59 years old with Graves disease. The CDR3 DNA reads as TGTGCCAGCAGCTGGACTAGCGGGAGGGGCACAGATACGCAGTATTTT. The encoded protein is CASSWTSGRGTDTQYF.